One and the same sample provided the 31 T cell receptor beta chains below, sequenced in a study of blood T cells in healthy people across ages. Next came a second PCR, run for about 7 to 11 cycles, which used a sample-barcoded 5' primer along with a J-beta primer mix. One entry per CDR3 protein, called by TCRdb with MiXCR from the 5' RACE reads. The sample yields 850,000 or so distinct CDR3 sequences, more than 25% seen once. Sample: blood. The source is an elderly woman in good health.

This clonotype was seen at least ten times. J is TRBJ1-2 and V is TRBV12-3 or TRBV12-4; 7 bases map to TRBD1. The CDR3 consists of 17 residues. V dropped 6 bases and J dropped 1; count of bases not matched to a gene: 14. CDR3 sequence (DNA): TGTGCCAGCAGGACCCGGGACAGCGATTATAATAACTATGGCTACACCTTC. This encodes CASRTRDSDYNNYGYTF.

This clonotype was seen just once. A single base separates this from a much larger clone, so it may be a read error. V gene TRBV9 combines with J gene TRBJ2-1; 13 positions agree with TRBD2. The CDR3 is 15 amino acids. Germline assignment: CDR1 SGDLS and CDR2 YYNGEE. The CDR3 DNA sequence: TGTGTCAGCAGCAAGACTAGCGGGGGGCACAATGAGCAGTTCTTC. It codes for CVSSKTSGGHNEQFF.

V gene TRBV10-1 combines with J gene TRBJ2-3; D ambiguous. The DNA end is more similar to TRBJ1-5, so the J call may be wrong. Germline CDR1 reads WNHNN; CDR2 reads SYGVQD (reference sequence). The CDR3 has 15 amino acids. The CDR3 sequence: CASSEPDSGADTQHF. The CDR3, as DNA: TGCGCCAGCAGTGAACCGGACTCGGGAGCAGATACGCAGCATTTT.

This clonotype was observed many times. The chain is built from TRBV15 and TRBJ2-1; tentatively, D is TRBD2 (6 bases). Between the trimmed V and J ends, which lost 4 bases and 6 bases, there was a span of 13 bases. Germline CDR1 reads LNHNV; CDR2 reads YYDKDF (reference sequence). The CDR3 covers 14 residues. The CDR3 region has the DNA TGTGCCACCAGCATTCCGGGGGTCGGCAATGAGCAGTTCTTC. It encodes CATSIPGVGNEQFF.

V gene TRBV11-2 combines with J gene TRBJ2-1; a possible D gene is TRBD2 (5 bases). This CDR3 has 11 amino acids. The V gene lost 5 bases and the J gene lost 13 bases, with 12 bases spanning the gap. Germline CDR1 reads SGHAT; CDR2 reads FQNNGV. The CDR3 spells CASSAWETQFF. The DNA for the CDR3 is TGTGCCAGCAGCGCTTGGGAGACCCAGTTCTTC.

In its sample, this clonotype was seen a few times. Given a much more abundant clone one base away, this may be a read error. The gene calls are TRBV7-9 and TRBJ2-5, with D possibly called TRBD1 or TRBD2 (6 bases each). This CDR3 has 14 amino acids. The ends were cut back, 5 bases at V and 11 bases at J, with 21 bases in the middle. Germline lookup yields CDR1 SEHNR and CDR2 FQNEAQ (reference sequence). CDR3 in DNA: TGTGCCAGCAGCCTGGGGGGCCCGGGTGGTGAGCAGTACTTC. Translation gives CASSLGGPGGEQYF.

This clonotype came up a few times. V is TRBV28 and J is TRBJ1-6; tentative D call: TRBD1 (5 bases). Trimming removed 2 bases from V and 7 bases from J, with 15 bases in between. This CDR3 is 16 amino acids long. Germline CDR1 is MDHEN and CDR2 is SYDVKM. The CDR3 protein is CASSLGALWGNSPLHF. The CDR3 coding sequence is TGTGCCAGCAGTTTAGGTGCCTTGTGGGGGAATTCACCCCTCCACTTT.

The chain employs TRBV2 and TRBJ2-7; D is perhaps TRBD2 (7 bases). The CDR3 is 14 residues long. The germline V gene has CDR1 SNHLY and CDR2 FYNNEI. Trimming pared 1 base from V and 7 bases from J, leaving 14 bases between. As DNA, the CDR3 is TGTGCCAGCAGTGAAGTTTGGGGGGGCCAGGAGCAGTACTTC. This encodes CASSEVWGGQEQYF.

A remark on this clonotype: A much larger clone sits a single nucleotide away, making a read error possible. The genes are TRBV20-1 and TRBJ1-5, with a tentative D call TRBD1 (5 bases). The CDR3 is made up of 12 amino acids. Germline assignment: CDR1 DFQATT and CDR2 SNEGSKA (reference sequence). CDR3 sequence: CRAGGGNQPQHF. The CDR3 nucleotides are TGCAGGGCCGGCGGGGGAAATCAGCCCCAGCATTTT.

This clonotype showed up many times. The chain has TRBV5-1 and TRBJ2-3; D might be TRBD1 (5 bases). The CDR3 loop spans 15 amino acids. V lost 0 bases, J lost 3 bases, and 11 bases lay in between. Germline V gene lookup returns CDR1 SGHRS and CDR2 YFSETQ. The DNA for the CDR3 is TGCGCCAGCAGCTTGGGGGGTAAGGGGACAGATACGCAGTATTTT. Translation: CASSLGGKGTDTQYF.

The J gene is TRBJ1-5, the V gene TRBV2, with D possibly matching TRBD1 (5 bases). The CDR3 contains 13 residues. Trimming took 6 bases from V and 6 from J, leaving 12 bases between them. Germline V gene lookup returns CDR1 SNHLY and CDR2 FYNNEI. The CDR3 coding sequence is TGTGCCAGCAGGGTGCCCAGGGCTCAGCCCCAGCATTTT. Translation: CASRVPRAQPQHF.

This clonotype appeared many times. The chain carries TRBV6-6 and TRBJ2-7; D remains unclear. The V gene's germline CDR1 is MNHNY and CDR2 SVGAGI (reference sequence). The germline V and J ends were trimmed by 6 bases and 5 bases, with 17 bases remaining between them. The CDR3 length is 14 residues. In DNA, the CDR3 is TGTGCCAGCAGCAGGACCGGGTCTCAGAACGAGCAGTACTTC. This gives the protein CASSRTGSQNEQYF.

The rearrangement uses TRBV6-2 or TRBV6-3 and TRBJ2-5; possible D gene TRBD2, 6 bases. The V and J ends lost 5 bases and 9 bases respectively, with 16 bases between them. Germline V lookup: CDR1 MNHEY, CDR2 SVGEGT. This CDR3 is 13 amino acids long. The CDR3 DNA is TGTGCCAGCAGTCCCAGACTAGGGGAGGCCCAGTACTTC. This codes for CASSPRLGEAQYF.

V gene TRBV12-3 or TRBV12-4 combines with J gene TRBJ2-3; no clear D gene. Trimming left V 3 bases short and J 6 bases short, with 7 bases between. The CDR3 has 12 amino acids. CDR3 region: CASSFLRDTQYF. In nucleotides, the CDR3 is TGTGCCAGCAGTTTCTTGAGGGATACGCAGTATTTT.

This clonotype was seen more than once but under ten times. A single base separates this from a much larger clone, so it may be a read error. This chain joins TRBV6-5 and TRBJ2-5; 10 positions match TRBD2. The J call is in doubt because the DNA end fits TRBJ2-1 better. From germline, CDR1 is MNHEY and CDR2 SVGAGI. The CDR3 spans 19 residues. CDR3 nucleotide sequence: TGTGCCAGCAGTTACAGGGCTAGCGGGGGCCCAACTTTTCAAGAGACCCAGTTCTTC. Translating it yields CASSYRASGGPTFQETQFF.

About this clonotype itself: One end of the junction fails to match germline, which may point to a read error. DNA of the CDR3: TGTGCCAGCAGCTTAGGGTTACAGGGGAACTGTGGCTACACCTTC. It codes for CASSLGLQGNCGYTF. The rearrangement links TRBV7-8 to TRBJ1-2; TRBD1 agrees at 7 bases. Germline assignment: CDR1 SGHVS and CDR2 FQNEAQ. The CDR3 is 15 residues long.

This clonotype was picked up a small number of times. The chain joins TRBV6-2 or TRBV6-3 to TRBJ2-2, with 8 nucleotides matching TRBD2. Germline CDR1 MNHEY, CDR2 SVGEGT. The CDR3 covers 18 residues. V lost 2 bases and J lost 1; bases outside the gene matches: 9. The DNA for the CDR3 is TGTGCCAGCAGTTACGAGTCACTAGCGGATTTGAACACCGGGGAGCTGTTTTTT. This sequence encodes CASSYESLADLNTGELFF.

Comments on this clonotype: A much more abundant neighbour one base away suggests this may be a read error. This chain uses TRBV20-1 with TRBJ1-3; D gene unclear. The CDR3 totals 12 residues. Germline V CDR1 and CDR2: DFQATT, SNEGSKA (reference sequence). For the CDR3, the DNA is TGCAGTGCTAACACTCCTGGAGACACCATATATTTT. Residues: CSANTPGDTIYF.

The chain employs TRBV29-1 and TRBJ1-5; D is unresolved. V was trimmed by 4 bases and J by 6 bases, leaving 13 bases between them. Per the germline V gene, CDR1 is SQVTM and CDR2 is ANQGSEA. The CDR3 totals 13 residues. The CDR3 coding sequence is TGCAGCGTTGGTGGGCAGGCTGGTCAGCCCCAGCATTTT. It specifies CSVGGQAGQPQHF.

The rearrangement uses TRBV6-2 or TRBV6-3 and TRBJ1-4; a weak D match, TRBD1 (6 bases). Deletions cut 0 bases from V and 10 bases from J, with 9 bases between. In germline, CDR1 is MNHEY, CDR2 SVGEGT. CDR3 length: 13 residues. The CDR3 protein is CASSYSSDRKLFF. In DNA form, the CDR3 reads TGTGCCAGCAGTTACTCGTCGGACAGAAAACTGTTTTTT.

The V gene is TRBV5-1, the J gene TRBJ2-7; D unresolved. Per germline, CDR1 SGHRS and CDR2 YFSETQ. The CDR3 runs 15 residues. V was trimmed by 0 bases and J by 6 bases, leaving 16 bases between them. CDR3 protein: CASSLDGVADFEQYF. CDR3 coding DNA: TGCGCCAGCAGCTTGGATGGAGTAGCCGACTTCGAGCAGTACTTC. The variable domain in full, with the rest retrieved from reference TRBV5-1 and TRBJ2-7, is KAGVTQTPRYLIKTRGQQVTLSCSPISGHRSVSWYQQTPGQGLQFLFEYFSETQRNKGNFPGRFSGRQFSNSRSEMNVSTLELGDSALYLCASSLDGVADFEQYFGPGTRLTVT.

The genes are TRBV7-2 and TRBJ1-2; D might be TRBD1 (5 bases). This CDR3 is 16 amino acids long. Per the germline V gene, CDR1 is SGHTA and CDR2 is FQGNSA. The V gene lost 1 base and the J gene lost 0 bases, with 12 bases spanning the gap. Here the CDR3 reads CASSLGPGLANYGYTF. CDR3 sequence (DNA): TGTGCCAGCAGCTTAGGTCCAGGGCTAGCTAACTATGGCTACACCTTC.

For this clonotype: Given a much more abundant clone one base away, this may be a read error. The chain couples TRBV3-1 to TRBJ2-1, with 10 bases identical to TRBD2. The germline V gene encodes CDR1 LGHDT and CDR2 YNNKEL (reference sequence). CDR3 length: 19 amino acids. CDR3 residues: CAGSQEALAGMGSYNEQFF. In DNA, the CDR3 is TGTGCCGGCAGCCAAGAGGCACTAGCGGGGATGGGCTCCTACAATGAGCAGTTCTTC.

As for this clonotype: This may stem from a read error, because a much larger clone lies one nucleotide away. V gene TRBV5-6 combines with J gene TRBJ2-1; 8 bases align to TRBD2. CDR3 size: 15 residues. Germline V gives CDR1 SGHDT, CDR2 YYEEEE. The CDR3 loop reads CAGRLGLRGDGEQFF. The CDR3 DNA follows: TGTGCCGGCAGGTTGGGCCTGCGGGGGGACGGTGAGCAGTTCTTC.

The table lists this clonotype with a few counts. The chain joins TRBV3-1 to TRBJ2-1; 9 bases are a match to TRBD2. Per the germline V gene, CDR1 is LGHDT and CDR2 is YNNKEL (reference sequence). V dropped 1 base and J dropped 6; count of bases not matched to a gene: 10. This CDR3 has 17 amino acids. CDR3 region: CASSQGRSGGLFNEQFF. The DNA for the CDR3 is TGTGCCAGCAGCCAAGGAAGAAGCGGGGGGTTATTCAATGAGCAGTTCTTC.

On this clonotype itself: This may arise from a read error, as a much more abundant clone is one base away. The CDR3 nucleotides are TGTGCCAGCTCACCACGGGCGACTGGCAGCACAGATACGCAGTATTTT. Its protein product is CASSPRATGSTDTQYF. The rearrangement links TRBV18 to TRBJ2-3; no clear D. Trimming left V 1 base short and J 0 bases short, with 11 bases between. The CDR3 runs to 16 residues. CDR1 is KGHSH and CDR2 is LQKENI in the germline V gene.

At least ten counts were recorded for this clonotype. The chain carries TRBV21-1 and TRBJ1-2; the D call TRBD1 from the table was never checked on the DNA. TRBV21-1 is flagged as a pseudogene. CDR3 size: 15 residues. The CDR3 DNA is TGTGCCAGTCCCCCCGACAGGGAGAGGGACTATGGCTACACCTTC. As protein: CASPPDRERDYGYTF.

Remarks on this clonotype: A much larger clone differs from this one at a single base, so this may be a read error. The CDR3 here is CSAKGGLLGAKNIQYF. CDR3 bases: TGCAGTGCTAAAGGAGGTCTTTTGGGGGCCAAAAACATTCAGTACTTC. The rearrangement links TRBV20-1 to TRBJ2-4; maybe TRBD2 (5 bases). The CDR3 extends over 16 amino acids. V shed 4 bases and J shed 1 base, with 17 bases lying between them. From germline, CDR1 is DFQATT and CDR2 SNEGSKA (reference sequence).

In this sample, this clonotype turned up once. A read error may explain this, as a much larger clone is one base away. This sequence joins TRBV5-5 and TRBJ1-2; TRBD1 matches 7 bases. This CDR3 is built from 16 residues. Germline lookup yields CDR1 SGHKS and CDR2 YYEKEE (reference sequence). The CDR3: CASSPAGRGRNYGCTF. The CDR3 nucleotides read TGTGCCAGCAGCCCGGCTGGCAGGGGGAGAAACTATGGCTGCACCTTC.

This clonotype was recorded a few times. This chain joins TRBV3-1 and TRBJ1-2; D may be TRBD1 (5 bases). Trimming pared 1 base from V and 8 bases from J, leaving 14 bases between. Germline CDR1 LGHDT, CDR2 YNNKEL (reference sequence). CDR3 length: 14 amino acids. CDR3 nucleotide sequence: TGTGCCAGCAGCCAAGGGACATCAGGTTACGGCTACACCTTC. Translating it yields CASSQGTSGYGYTF.

Comment on this clonotype: This may be a read error, as it is one base from a much larger clone. V and J are TRBV18 and TRBJ2-1; TRBD2 matches 7 bases. The CDR3 is made up of 16 amino acids. The germline V gene encodes CDR1 KGHSH and CDR2 LQKENI. The CDR3 spells CASSPLAGPAGNGQFF. The CDR3 bases are TGTGCCAGCTCACCTTTAGCGGGTCCGGCGGGGAATGGGCAGTTCTTC. Full variable domain (rest looked up from reference TRBV18 and TRBJ2-1): NAGVMQNPRHLVRRRGQEARLRCSPMKGHSHVYWYRQLPEEGLKFMVYLQKENIIDESGMPKERFSAEFPKEGPSILRIQQVVRGDSAAYFCASSPLAGPAGNGQFFGPGTRLTVL.